This T cell receptor (beta chain) came from a study of tumor-infiltrating T cells and Merkel cell polyomavirus. On the study more broadly: CD8+ T cells recognized the Merkel cell polyomavirus KLL epitope.

Clones were read by immunoSEQ multiplex PCR, and TCRdb kept only the in-frame ones, dropping some. The repertoire holds 2,000 to 2,500 clones, with roughly 98% as singletons. Robust Merkel cell polyomavirus Large T antigen positivity by immunohistochemistry was seen in all patients' tumors. V shed 2 bases and J shed 2 bases, with 9 bases lying between them. Germline V CDR1 and CDR2: GTSNPN, SVGIG (reference sequence). CDR3 length: 13 amino acids. The chain couples TRBV30 to TRBJ1-1, with a weak D call TRBD1 (5 bases). The sequence was obtained from a man between 70 and 80 years old with Merkel cell carcinoma. The sample was lymph node tissue. CDR3 DNA: TGTGCCTGGAGTCCGGGGGAAAACACTGAAGCTTTCTTT. Translating gives CAWSPGENTEAFF.